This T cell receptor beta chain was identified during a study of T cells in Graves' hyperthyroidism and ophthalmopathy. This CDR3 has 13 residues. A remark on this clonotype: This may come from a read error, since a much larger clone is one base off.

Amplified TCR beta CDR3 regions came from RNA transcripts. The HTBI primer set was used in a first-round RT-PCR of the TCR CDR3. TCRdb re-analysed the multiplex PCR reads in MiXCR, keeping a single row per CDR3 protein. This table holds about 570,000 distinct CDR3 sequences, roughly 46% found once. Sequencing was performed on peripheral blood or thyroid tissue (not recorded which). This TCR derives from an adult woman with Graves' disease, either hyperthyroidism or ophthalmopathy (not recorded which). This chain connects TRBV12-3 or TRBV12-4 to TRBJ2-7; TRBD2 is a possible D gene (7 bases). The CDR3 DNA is TGTGCCAGCAGTTTAAACAGGGACTACGAGAAGTACTTC. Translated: CASSLNRDYEKYF.